Below, 30 T cell receptor beta chains from the same sample are listed, as sequenced in a study of blood T cell repertoires in COVID-19. Assay used: immunoSEQ multiplex PCR; TCRdb lists only in-frame clones, some missing. Here the sample spans approximately 220,000 clones, roughly 80% being singletons. Sequenced material: peripheral blood. The receptors stem from a woman in her forties with active or convalescent COVID-19.

With respect to this clone: At one of its ends the junction is not consistent with the germline gene, which may arise from a read error. The genes are TRBV3-1 (or the pseudogene TRBV3-2) and TRBJ1-1; D is perhaps TRBD1 (5 bases). The CDR3 is 15 amino acids. Germline V CDR1 and CDR2: LGHDT, YNNKEL (reference sequence). The CDR3 DNA follows: TGTGCCAGCAGCCAAGATGGTAGTGGTGAGACAGTGCGACTCTTT. It specifies CASSQDGSGETVRLF.

This sequence joins TRBV6-5 and TRBJ1-2; D is possibly TRBD1 (6 bases). The CDR3 is 14 residues long. CDR1 MNHEY and CDR2 SVGAGI come from the germline V gene. V was clipped by 2 bases and J by 8 bases, with 15 bases between them. The DNA of the CDR3 is TGTGCCAGCAGTTACGCCCGGACAGTGGTGGGCTACACCTTC. Residues: CASSYARTVVGYTF.

The rearrangement joins TRBV5-1 to TRBJ1-2, with 10 bases matching TRBD1. Germline V gene lookup returns CDR1 SGHRS and CDR2 YFSETQ. This CDR3 contains 15 residues. V lost 4 bases and J lost 7; bases outside the gene matches: 10. CDR3 in DNA: TGCGCCAGCAGCGAACCCGGGACAGGGGCTCCTGGCTACACCTTC. It codes for CASSEPGTGAPGYTF.

The rearrangement links TRBV10-2 to TRBJ2-7, with 10 bases lining up with TRBD1. With 8 bases clipped from V and 5 bases from J, the junction kept 12 bases outside the gene matches. The CDR3 is 15 amino acids. CDR1 is WSHSY, CDR2 SAAADI, per germline. CDR3 sequence: CASGGQGLPRNEQYF. The CDR3 DNA is TGCGCCAGCGGGGGACAGGGGCTACCGAGGAACGAGCAGTACTTC.

V and J are TRBV24-1 and TRBJ2-2; 7 positions agree with TRBD2. In germline, CDR1 is KGHDR, CDR2 SFDVKD. J gave up 3 bases and V 6 bases, and 6 bases lay outside the gene matches. This CDR3 spans 15 amino acids. The CDR3 DNA is TGTGCCACCAGTCGCGGGAGTGGAGACACCGGGGAGCTGTTTTTT. Translated: CATSRGSGDTGELFF.

The chain couples TRBV6-5 to TRBJ1-2; D ambiguous. The CDR3 has 15 residues. V was shortened by 0 bases and J by 9 bases, with 17 bases between the two germline ends. CDR1 is MNHEY, CDR2 SVGAGI, per germline. The CDR3 is CASSYSLAGGVSYTF. The CDR3 region has the DNA TGTGCCAGCAGTTACTCGTTGGCCGGCGGTGTGAGCTACACCTTC.

The chain joins TRBV19 to TRBJ1-1; D remains unclear. This CDR3 is 12 amino acids long. The V gene's germline CDR1 is LNHDA and CDR2 SQIVND (reference sequence). Trimming cost V 4 bases and J 6 bases, with 9 bases left between them. In nucleotides, the CDR3 is TGTGCCAGTAGTACCCCGGCGGCTGAAGCTTTCTTT. This codes for CASSTPAAEAFF. The full variable domain, in which reference TRBV19 and TRBJ1-1 provide the parts outside the CDR3, is DGGITQSPKYLFRKEGQNVTLSCEQNLNHDAMYWYRQDPGQGLRLIYYSQIVNDFQKGDIAEGYSVSREKKESFPLTVTSAQKNPTAFYLCASSTPAAEAFFGQGTRLTVV.

This clone was detected only once. The chain employs TRBV30 and TRBJ1-4, with D tentatively TRBD1 (6 bases). This CDR3 is 13 amino acids long. Germline V lookup: CDR1 GTSNPN, CDR2 SVGIG (reference sequence). V lost 4 bases and J lost 2, with 8 bases in between. The CDR3 coding sequence is TGTGCCTGGACAGGGGTCACTAATGAAAAACTGTTTTTT. Amino acid sequence: CAWTGVTNEKLFF.

The V and J genes are TRBV19 and TRBJ2-5; tentative D call: TRBD1 (5 bases). V was trimmed by 3 bases and J by 0 bases, leaving 14 bases between them. CDR1 and CDR2 (germline): LNHDA, SQIVND (reference sequence). The CDR3 consists of 16 residues. The CDR3 region is CASSIVGHLYQETQYF. Written as DNA, the CDR3 is TGTGCCAGTAGTATCGTCGGACACCTGTACCAAGAGACCCAGTACTTC.

The chain has TRBV2 and TRBJ1-3, with D perhaps matching TRBD1 (6 bases). The CDR3 length is 12 residues. Trimming pared 6 bases from V and 7 bases from J, leaving 10 bases between. Germline V gives CDR1 SNHLY, CDR2 FYNNEI. The CDR3: CASRTGGNTIYF. CDR3 nucleotides: TGTGCCAGCAGGACAGGTGGGAACACCATATATTTT.

Written as DNA, the CDR3 is TGCGCCAGCAGCTTGGCCGGGCAGGGTTCGTTTGATACGCAGTATTTT. It specifies CASSLAGQGSFDTQYF. This chain joins TRBV5-1 and TRBJ2-3; the D gene is possibly TRBD1 (5 bases). CDR1 and CDR2 (germline): SGHRS, YFSETQ. The ends were cut back, 0 bases at V and 6 bases at J, with 17 bases in the middle. The CDR3 sequence is 16 residues long.

The rearrangement joins TRBV4-3 to TRBJ1-2; D may be TRBD1 (6 bases). V dropped 1 base and J dropped 4 bases, with 7 bases sitting between them. The germline CDR1 and CDR2 sequences are LGHNA and YSLEER. The CDR3 length is 13 residues. In DNA form, the CDR3 reads TGCGCCAGCAGCCAAGCAGGGGTCTATGGCTACACCTTC. Translated, it gives CASSQAGVYGYTF.

This chain connects TRBV21-1 to TRBJ2-3; TRBD2 is the table's D call and was not checked against the DNA. TRBV21-1 counts as a pseudogene. The CDR3 has 17 amino acids. The CDR3 here is CASSKPGTSPSTDTQYF. The DNA for the CDR3 is TGTGCCAGCAGCAAGCCCGGGACTAGCCCCTCCACAGATACGCAGTATTTT.

This rearrangement joins TRBV4-2 to TRBJ2-3; the match to TRBD2 covers 11 bases. This CDR3 comprises 16 residues. In germline, CDR1 is LGHNA, CDR2 YNFKEQ. The ends lost 6 bases at V and 2 bases at J; junction bases unmatched: 7. The CDR3 reads CASREGLAVNTDTQYF. In DNA form, the CDR3 reads TGTGCCAGCAGAGAGGGACTAGCGGTGAACACAGATACGCAGTATTTT.

The chain links TRBV5-1 to TRBJ2-2, with a possible D match to TRBD1 (7 bases). Trimming cost V 1 base and J 4 bases, with 14 bases left between them. Germline values: CDR1 SGHRS, CDR2 YFSETQ. The CDR3 totals 16 residues. Here the CDR3 DNA reads TGCGCCAGCAGCTTGATGGAGGGGGCGAGCACCGGGGAGCTGTTTTTT. It translates to CASSLMEGASTGELFF.

This chain joins TRBV7-8 and TRBJ2-3; 9 bases are shared with TRBD2. Trimming took 5 bases from V and 3 from J; bases not matched to a gene: 6. Germline assignment: CDR1 SGHVS and CDR2 FQNEAQ. The CDR3 is 15 amino acids. The DNA of the CDR3 is TGTGCCAGCAGCCGATTAGCGGGGGCAACAGATACGCAGTATTTT. It specifies CASSRLAGATDTQYF.

The chain carries TRBV12-3 or TRBV12-4 and TRBJ2-7; the match to TRBD1 covers 10 bases. V dropped 6 bases and J dropped 6; count of bases not matched to a gene: 2. The CDR3 runs 12 residues. Written as DNA, the CDR3 is TGTGCCAGCAGCCGGACAGGGGGCGAGCAGTACTTC. It yields the protein CASSRTGGEQYF.

V usage is TRBV18 and J usage is TRBJ2-4; 11 bases are shared with TRBD2. The junction had 8 bases not matched to a gene; V was cut back by 6 bases and J by 4 bases. CDR3 size: 16 residues. Germline CDR1 KGHSH, CDR2 LQKENI. The CDR3 reads CASSPLAGGSKNIQYF. CDR3 in DNA: TGTGCCAGCTCTCCGCTAGCGGGAGGCTCAAAAAACATTCAGTACTTC.

The chain joins TRBV5-1 to TRBJ2-2; maybe TRBD2 (6 bases). Trimming removed 4 bases from V and 4 bases from J, with 11 bases in between. This CDR3 comprises 14 residues. Germline V CDR1 and CDR2: SGHRS, YFSETQ. CDR3 sequence: CASSDGRLTGELFF. DNA for the CDR3: TGCGCCAGCAGCGACGGGAGACTCACCGGGGAGCTGTTTTTT.

The rearrangement links TRBV28 to TRBJ2-7; TRBD1 is a possible D gene (6 bases). Trimming pared 6 bases from V and 0 bases from J, leaving 21 bases between. The CDR3 is 17 residues long. Germline V CDR1 and CDR2: MDHEN, SYDVKM. The CDR3 bases are TGTGCCAGCAGCCCGATTACAGGTTCCAGGGGCTCCTACGAGCAGTACTTC. This sequence encodes CASSPITGSRGSYEQYF.

This clone was recorded a few times. The rearrangement links TRBV29-1 to TRBJ1-2; 10 positions agree with TRBD1. Germline V gene lookup returns CDR1 SQVTM and CDR2 ANQGSEA. This CDR3 has 13 amino acids. V dropped 6 bases and J dropped 6; count of bases not matched to a gene: 7. As DNA, the CDR3 is TGCAGCGTGGGGGACAGGGGTGATAATGGCTACACCTTC. Protein: CSVGDRGDNGYTF.

The J gene is TRBJ1-1, the V gene TRBV7-9, with D tentatively TRBD1 (6 bases). The V gene lost 1 base and the J gene lost 7 bases, with 10 bases spanning the gap. Germline loops: CDR1 SEHNR, CDR2 FQNEAQ (reference sequence). The CDR3 is 13 amino acids. The CDR3 loop is CASSLGTASEAFF. Written as DNA, the CDR3 is TGTGCCAGCAGCTTAGGGACAGCTAGTGAAGCTTTCTTT.

Turning to this clone: The same CDR3 can be traced to other DNA sequences in this sample. The gene calls are TRBV5-1 and TRBJ1-1; possible D gene TRBD1, 5 bases. Per germline, CDR1 SGHRS and CDR2 YFSETQ. This CDR3 is built from 14 residues. The V end was cut by 1 base, the J end by 1 base, with 8 bases between. The CDR3 region has the DNA TGCGCCAGCAGCTTGCAGGGCCAGAACACTGAAGCTTTCTTT. Its protein product is CASSLQGQNTEAFF.

There are a few counts of this clone. This chain links TRBV24-1 with TRBJ2-3; the match to TRBD1 covers 7 bases. The CDR3 length is 16 residues. V shed 3 bases, J shed 4 bases, and the junction held 9 bases outside the gene matches. Germline values: CDR1 KGHDR, CDR2 SFDVKD. Here the CDR3 DNA reads TGTGCCACCAGTGATCCAGCCCCAGGGGGAGCAGATACGCAGTATTTT. Protein: CATSDPAPGGADTQYF.

V usage is TRBV9 and J usage is TRBJ2-5; 12 nucleotides match TRBD2. This CDR3 contains 15 residues. The V gene end was trimmed by 3 bases and the J gene end by 5 bases; junction bases not matched to a gene: 5. The germline V gene encodes CDR1 SGDLS and CDR2 YYNGEE. The CDR3 DNA follows: TGTGCCAGCAGCGCTAGCGGGAGGGCCCACGAGACCCAGTACTTC. The encoded protein is CASSASGRAHETQYF.

The CDR3 is CASSLNSANYGYTF. Here the CDR3 DNA reads TGTGCCAGCAGCTTGAACAGTGCGAACTATGGCTACACCTTC. The V and J genes are TRBV11-2 and TRBJ1-2; no definite D call. V gave up 3 bases and J gave up 2 bases, with 10 bases separating them. In germline, CDR1 is SGHAT, CDR2 FQNNGV. The CDR3 has 14 residues.

This chain joins TRBV10-3 and TRBJ1-5; D not resolved. This CDR3 is built from 14 residues. The V gene lost 4 bases and the J gene lost 1 base, with 8 bases spanning the gap. Germline V lookup: CDR1 ENHRY, CDR2 SYGVKD. The chain's CDR3 is CAISGGESNQPQHF. In nucleotides, the CDR3 is TGTGCCATCAGTGGTGGGGAGAGCAATCAGCCCCAGCATTTT.

This rearrangement joins TRBV6-6 to TRBJ1-2; D remains ambiguous. The CDR3 has 14 amino acids. From germline, CDR1 is MNHNY and CDR2 SVGAGI (reference sequence). V was shortened by 4 bases and J by 0 bases, with 9 bases between the two germline ends. The CDR3 region has the DNA TGTGCCAGCAGTTTGGTAACAGCTAACTATGGCTACACCTTC. This sequence encodes CASSLVTANYGYTF.

This rearrangement joins TRBV24-1 to TRBJ1-2; the D gene is possibly TRBD1 (5 bases). Germline lookup yields CDR1 KGHDR and CDR2 SFDVKD. Trimming took off 4 bases at V and 3 bases at J, with 23 bases between the two ends. The CDR3 is made up of 18 amino acids. The CDR3 spells CATSESLGEGLKYYGYTF. The CDR3 nucleotides are TGTGCCACCAGTGAGTCACTCGGGGAGGGACTCAAGTACTATGGCTACACCTTC.

The chain employs TRBV29-1 and TRBJ2-7; 10 positions match TRBD1. Losses at the gene ends were 1 base for V and 1 base for J; bases not matched to a gene: 1. The CDR3 is 14 residues long. The germline gives CDR1 SQVTM, CDR2 ANQGSEA. The CDR3 loop reads CSVEGTGGSYEQYF. As DNA, the CDR3 is TGCAGCGTTGAAGGGACAGGGGGGTCCTACGAGCAGTACTTC.